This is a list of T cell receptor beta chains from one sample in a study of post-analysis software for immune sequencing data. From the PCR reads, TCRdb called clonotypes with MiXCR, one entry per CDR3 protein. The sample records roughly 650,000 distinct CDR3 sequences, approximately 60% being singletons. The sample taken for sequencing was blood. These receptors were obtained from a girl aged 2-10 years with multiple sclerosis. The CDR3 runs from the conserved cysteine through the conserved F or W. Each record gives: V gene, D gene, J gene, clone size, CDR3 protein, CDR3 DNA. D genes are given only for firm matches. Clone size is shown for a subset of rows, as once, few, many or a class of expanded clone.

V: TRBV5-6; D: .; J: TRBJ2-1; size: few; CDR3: CASSLSRNEQFF; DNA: TGTGCCAGCAGCTTATCGAGGAATGAGCAGTTCTTC
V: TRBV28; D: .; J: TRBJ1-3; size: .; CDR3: CASSGRRILSGNTIYF; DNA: TGTGCCAGCAGTGGAAGACGGATTCTCTCTGGAAACACCATATATTTT
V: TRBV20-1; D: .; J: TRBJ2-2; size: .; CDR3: CSAKGGWKTGELFF; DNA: TGCAGTGCTAAAGGAGGGTGGAAAACCGGGGAGCTGTTTTTT
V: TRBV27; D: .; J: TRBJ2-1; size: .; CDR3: CASRSRGSWQFF; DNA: TGTGCCAGCAGGAGCAGGGGAAGCTGGCAGTTCTTC
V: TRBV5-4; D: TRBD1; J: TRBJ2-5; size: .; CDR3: CASSLGAGTGGGETQYF; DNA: TGTGCCAGCAGCTTGGGAGCCGGGACAGGGGGCGGTGAGACCCAGTACTTC
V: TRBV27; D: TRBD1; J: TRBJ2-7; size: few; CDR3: CASRRQGSSYEQYF; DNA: TGTGCCAGCAGGAGACAGGGGAGCTCCTACGAGCAGTACTTC
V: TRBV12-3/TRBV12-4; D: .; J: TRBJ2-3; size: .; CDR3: CASRRRTVSTDTQYF; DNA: TGTGCCAGCAGGAGGAGGACAGTTAGCACAGATACGCAGTATTTT
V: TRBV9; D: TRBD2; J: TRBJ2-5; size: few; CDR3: CASSPSRERGLLETQYF; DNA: TGTGCCAGCAGCCCTTCTCGGGAGCGGGGGTTGTTAGAGACCCAGTACTTC
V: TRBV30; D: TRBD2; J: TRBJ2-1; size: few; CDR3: CAWNHRFAGVASNEQFF; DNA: TGTGCCTGGAACCACCGTTTTGCGGGAGTTGCAAGCAATGAGCAGTTCTTC
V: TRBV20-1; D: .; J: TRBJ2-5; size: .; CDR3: CSARLGRGQETQYF; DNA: TGCAGTGCTAGGCTTGGGCGGGGCCAAGAGACCCAGTACTTC
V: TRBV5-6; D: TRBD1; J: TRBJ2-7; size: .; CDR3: CASSLARTGTGSYEQYF; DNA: TGTGCCAGCAGCTTGGCCCGAACCGGGACAGGTTCCTACGAGCAGTACTTC
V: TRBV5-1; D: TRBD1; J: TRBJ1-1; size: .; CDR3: CAGDRGLTEAFF; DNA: TGCGCCGGGGACAGGGGGCTAACTGAAGCTTTCTTT
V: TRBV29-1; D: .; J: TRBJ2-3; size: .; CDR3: CSVETGGDTQYF; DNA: TGCAGCGTTGAGACCGGCGGGGATACGCAGTATTTT
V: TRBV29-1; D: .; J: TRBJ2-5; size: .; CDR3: CSVEVTVVGETQYF; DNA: TGCAGCGTTGAAGTTACGGTGGTTGGAGAGACCCAGTACTTC
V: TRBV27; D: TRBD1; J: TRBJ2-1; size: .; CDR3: CASSLGTGGNNEQFF; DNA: TGTGCCAGCAGCCTGGGGACAGGGGGCAACAATGAGCAGTTCTTC
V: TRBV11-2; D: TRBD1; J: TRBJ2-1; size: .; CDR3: CASSRGRGDRVHNEQFF; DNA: TGTGCCAGCAGCCGCGGCAGGGGGGACAGGGTCCACAATGAGCAGTTCTTC
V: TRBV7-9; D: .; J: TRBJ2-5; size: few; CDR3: CASSLGTDQETQYF; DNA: TGTGCCAGCAGCTTAGGGACAGACCAAGAGACCCAGTACTTC
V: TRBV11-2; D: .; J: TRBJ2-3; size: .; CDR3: CASSLKPGATQYF; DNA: TGTGCCAGCAGCTTAAAGCCCGGCGCCACGCAGTATTTT
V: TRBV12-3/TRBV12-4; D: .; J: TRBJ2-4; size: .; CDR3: CASSLVNGPKNIQYF; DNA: TGTGCCAGCAGTTTAGTGAACGGACCCAAAAACATTCAGTACTTC
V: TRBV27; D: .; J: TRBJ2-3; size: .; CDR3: CASSPGTLYTDTQYF; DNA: TGTGCCAGCTCCCCCGGGACTTTATATACAGATACGCAGTATTTT
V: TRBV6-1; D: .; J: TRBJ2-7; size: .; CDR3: CASRSSSGGGRGYEQYF; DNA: TGTGCCAGCAGAAGTTCATCTGGGGGGGGCCGAGGCTACGAGCAGTACTTC
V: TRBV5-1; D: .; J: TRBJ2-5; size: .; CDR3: CASSFWGGQQETQYF; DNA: TGCGCCAGCAGCTTCTGGGGTGGGCAGCAAGAGACCCAGTACTTC
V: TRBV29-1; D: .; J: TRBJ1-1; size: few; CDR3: CSVRRTNTEAFF; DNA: TGCAGCGTACGAAGGACGAACACTGAAGCTTTCTTT
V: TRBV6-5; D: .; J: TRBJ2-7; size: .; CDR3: CASWSVSYEQYF; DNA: TGTGCCAGCTGGTCTGTGAGCTACGAGCAGTACTTC
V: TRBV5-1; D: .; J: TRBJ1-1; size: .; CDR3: CASSLQGKAFF; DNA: TGCGCCAGCAGCTTGCAGGGAAAAGCTTTCTTT
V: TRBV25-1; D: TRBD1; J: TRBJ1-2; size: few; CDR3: CASEGGSYGYTF; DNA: TGTGCCAGTGAAGGGGGCTCCTATGGCTACACCTTC
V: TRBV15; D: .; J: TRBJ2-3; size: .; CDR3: CATSRVTRLVPDTQYF; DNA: TGTGCCACCAGCAGAGTAACCCGACTAGTACCAGATACGCAGTATTTT
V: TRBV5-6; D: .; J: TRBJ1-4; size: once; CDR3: CASSLKRTTNEKLFF; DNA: TGTGCCAGCAGCTTGAAGAGGACCACTAATGAAAAACTGTTTTTT
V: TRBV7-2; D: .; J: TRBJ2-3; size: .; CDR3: CASSLKDLGLLRSDTQYF; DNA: TGTGCCAGCAGCTTAAAGGATCTAGGGCTTCTTCGGTCAGATACGCAGTATTTT
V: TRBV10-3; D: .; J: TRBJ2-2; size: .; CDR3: CAIGRGPSGGELFF; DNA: TGTGCCATCGGACGTGGGCCCTCGGGCGGGGAGCTGTTTTTT
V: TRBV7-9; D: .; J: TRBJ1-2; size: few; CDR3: CASSPGDGYTF; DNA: TGTGCCAGCAGCCCAGGGGATGGCTACACCTTC
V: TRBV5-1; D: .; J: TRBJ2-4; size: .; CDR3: CASSFGGKNIQYF; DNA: TGCGCCAGCAGCTTTGGGGGCAAAAACATTCAGTACTTC
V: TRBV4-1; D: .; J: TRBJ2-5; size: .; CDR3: CASSQDRGIQETQYF; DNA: TGCGCCAGCAGCCAAGATAGGGGAATCCAAGAGACCCAGTACTTC
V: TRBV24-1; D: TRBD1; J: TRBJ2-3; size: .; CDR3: CATEGASTDTQYF; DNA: TGTGCCACCGAGGGGGCGAGCACAGATACGCAGTATTTT
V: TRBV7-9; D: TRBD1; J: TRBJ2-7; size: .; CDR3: CASSRRQGSNNVHEQYF; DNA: TGTGCCAGCAGCCGGAGACAGGGGAGTAATAATGTGCACGAGCAGTACTTC
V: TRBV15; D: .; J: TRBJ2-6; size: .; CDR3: CATSPISGANVLTF; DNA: TGTGCCACCAGCCCGATCTCTGGGGCCAACGTCCTGACTTTC